A selection of T cell receptor beta chains follows, all from one sample in a study of T cells after yellow fever vaccination. TCRdb fed the 5' RACE reads into MiXCR, producing one record per CDR3 protein. Of hundreds of thousands of distinct CDR3 sequences listed, around an eighth were seen once; the top ten hold more than 13%. Sequencing used PBMCs, obtained on the day of the yellow fever booster vaccination. Receptors originate from a man aged 25-45 years who received the YFV17D yellow fever vaccine. CDR3s include the opening cysteine and the closing phenylalanine or tryptophan. A D gene is named only where the DNA matches it firmly. Only some rows state a clone size, as once, few, many or a class for expanded clones.

J gene: TRBJ2-6; V gene: TRBV7-2; D gene: NA; clone size: few; CDR3 protein: CASSPQPSGANVLTF; CDR3 DNA: TGTGCCAGCAGCCCCCAGCCATCTGGGGCCAACGTCCTGACTTTC
J gene: TRBJ1-3; V gene: TRBV10-3; D gene: NA; clone size: few; CDR3 protein: CAISESEYSGNTIYF; CDR3 DNA: TGTGCCATCAGTGAGTCCGAGTACTCTGGAAACACCATATATTTT
J gene: TRBJ2-1; V gene: TRBV6-2/TRBV6-3; D gene: NA; clone size: few; CDR3 protein: CASSYPRQVENEQFF; CDR3 DNA: TGTGCCAGCAGTTACCCCCGACAGGTTGAGAATGAGCAGTTCTTC
J gene: TRBJ2-7; V gene: TRBV5-5; D gene: NA; clone size: few; CDR3 protein: CASSGGPGPPYEQYF; CDR3 DNA: TGTGCCAGCAGCGGGGGGCCAGGGCCTCCCTACGAGCAGTACTTC
J gene: TRBJ2-1; V gene: TRBV19; D gene: NA; clone size: NA; CDR3 protein: CASSGVSSNNEQFF; CDR3 DNA: TGTGCCAGTAGCGGGGTTAGCTCGAACAATGAGCAGTTCTTC
J gene: TRBJ2-2; V gene: TRBV20-1; D gene: TRBD1; clone size: NA; CDR3 protein: CSVRGPNTGELFF; CDR3 DNA: TGCAGTGTTAGGGGGCCGAACACCGGGGAGCTGTTTTTT
J gene: TRBJ2-7; V gene: TRBV28; D gene: TRBD2; clone size: NA; CDR3 protein: CASRELGLVEQYF; CDR3 DNA: TGTGCCAGCAGAGAACTGGGACTAGTCGAGCAGTACTTC
J gene: TRBJ2-1; V gene: TRBV20-1; D gene: NA; clone size: NA; CDR3 protein: CSARSRTRFWEQFF; CDR3 DNA: TGCAGTGCTAGGAGTAGGACGCGATTCTGGGAGCAGTTCTTC
J gene: TRBJ2-1; V gene: TRBV20-1; D gene: TRBD2; clone size: few; CDR3 protein: CSAYPGLAGVNEQFF; CDR3 DNA: TGCAGTGCTTACCCGGGACTAGCGGGAGTCAATGAGCAGTTCTTC
J gene: TRBJ2-7; V gene: TRBV7-8; D gene: NA; clone size: few; CDR3 protein: CASSLVRGRSYNEQYF; CDR3 DNA: TGTGCCAGCAGCTTAGTAAGGGGGAGGTCCTATAACGAGCAGTACTTC
J gene: TRBJ2-5; V gene: TRBV18; D gene: TRBD1; clone size: few; CDR3 protein: CASSPRPGQQETQYF; CDR3 DNA: TGTGCCAGCTCACCTAGACCGGGACAGCAAGAGACCCAGTACTTC
J gene: TRBJ2-1; V gene: TRBV12-3/TRBV12-4; D gene: NA; clone size: NA; CDR3 protein: CASSSMRDEQFF; CDR3 DNA: TGTGCCAGCAGTTCTATGCGCGATGAGCAGTTCTTC